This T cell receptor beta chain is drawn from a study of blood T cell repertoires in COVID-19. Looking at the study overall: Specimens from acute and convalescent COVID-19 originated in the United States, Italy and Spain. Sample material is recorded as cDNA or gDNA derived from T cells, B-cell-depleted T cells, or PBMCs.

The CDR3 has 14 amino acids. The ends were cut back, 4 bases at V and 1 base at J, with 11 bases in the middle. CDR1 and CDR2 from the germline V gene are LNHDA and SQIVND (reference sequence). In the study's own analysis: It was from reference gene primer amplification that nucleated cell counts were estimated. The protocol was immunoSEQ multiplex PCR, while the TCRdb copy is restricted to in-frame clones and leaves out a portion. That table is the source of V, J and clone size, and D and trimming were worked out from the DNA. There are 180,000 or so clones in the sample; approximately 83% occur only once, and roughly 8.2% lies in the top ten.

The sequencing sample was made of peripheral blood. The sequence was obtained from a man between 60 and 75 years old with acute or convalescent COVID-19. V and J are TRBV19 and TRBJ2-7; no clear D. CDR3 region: CASSTRGSSYEQYF. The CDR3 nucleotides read TGTGCCAGTAGTACCCGAGGCAGTTCCTACGAGCAGTACTTC.